This entry features one T cell receptor (beta chain) sequence. This specimen comes from a study of blood T cell repertoires in COVID-19. Study at large: The origin of the acute and convalescent COVID-19 samples was the United States, Italy and Spain.

Cohort placement rested on clinical history that participants reported themselves. Trimming cost V 1 base and J 1 base, with 9 bases left between them. The CDR3 is 15 amino acids. The germline gives CDR1 SGHVS, CDR2 FNYEAQ. Profiling relied on immunoSEQ multiplex PCR, and the TCRdb table lists in-frame clones only, not all of them. The sample contains hundreds of thousands of clones, around 84% of which appear only once. This clonotype originated in a woman aged 40-49 years with acute COVID-19. V is TRBV7-6 and J is TRBJ2-3, with D perhaps TRBD2 (6 bases). The sequenced sample consisted of PBMCs or T cells enriched from blood (not recorded which). The CDR3 here is CASSLEPSGTDTQYF. DNA for the CDR3: TGTGCCAGCAGCTTAGAGCCTAGCGGCACAGATACGCAGTATTTT.